This T cell receptor (beta chain) was recorded in a study of cytomegalovirus exposure and HLA in healthy donors. Findings and caveats of the study: Follow-up analysis found HLA locus-dependent TCR association rates, highest for DRB1 and lowest for HLA-C. It has been reported that TCR beta sequences accurately predicted the HLA-A and HLA-B alleles of most subjects. CMV serostatus stood as the only immune exposure information on hand. Follow-up analysis seemed to connect common viral pathogens with several of the most significant clusters identified.

A multiplex PCR was run with 60 Vbeta primers and 13 Jbeta primers. Assay: immunoSEQ multiplex PCR; the TCRdb copy retains only in-frame clones and omits some. The sample includes roughly 120,000 clones, approximately 75% of them seen just once. On this clone itself: Its specificity is not known.

There are 13 residues in the CDR3. The J segment lost 5 bases and the V segment lost 4 bases, leaving 1 base of the junction unmatched. Germline lookup yields CDR1 SGHKS and CDR2 YYEKEE (reference sequence). The TCR originated in a man aged 40-50 years in good health and CMV-seronegative. This chain joins TRBV5-5 and TRBJ1-5, with 9 bases that match TRBD1. Sequencing was performed on PBMCs. The CDR3 spells CASSRQGDQPQHF. In DNA, the CDR3 is TGTGCCAGCAGCCGACAGGGGGATCAGCCCCAGCATTTT.